This entry concerns a single TCR beta chain. Its antigen is still unknown. The sample belongs to a study of cytomegalovirus exposure and HLA in healthy donors. The PCR employed 60 Vbeta primers together with 13 Jbeta primers. Measured with immunoSEQ multiplex PCR; TCRdb has only the in-frame clones, and not every one. Of 150,000 or so clones in the sample, 65% to 80% were seen once. CDR1 and CDR2 from the germline V gene are LNHNV and YYDKDF (reference sequence). The CDR3 is made up of 13 amino acids. J was trimmed by 4 bases and V by 4 bases; bases with no gene match: 3. Overall study findings and caveats: In a later analysis, about 17,000 TCR beta sequences were associated with HLA alleles at 0.05 false discovery rate.

The gene calls are TRBV15 and TRBJ1-2, with 7 bases identical to TRBD1. The sample taken for sequencing was PBMCs. This sequence originates from a man aged 18 to 30 in good health and CMV-seropositive. The CDR3 DNA follows: TGTGCCACCAGCACTGGGACAGCCTATGGCTACACCTTC. This codes for CATSTGTAYGYTF.